This TCR beta chain was captured by sequencing in a study of blood T cell repertoires in COVID-19. Assay: immunoSEQ multiplex PCR; the TCRdb copy retains only in-frame clones and omits some. The table lists roughly 36,000 clones, 85% of them singletons. The CDR3 contains 13 residues. V was trimmed by 5 bases and J by 9 bases, leaving 16 bases between them. Sequencing was performed on peripheral blood. The clonotype was recovered from a man in his 60s with acute or convalescent COVID-19. The rearrangement uses TRBV12-3 or TRBV12-4 and TRBJ1-2; D perhaps matches TRBD1 (5 bases). The CDR3 sequence is CASSPGLFTSYTF. DNA of the CDR3: TGTGCCAGCAGTCCGGGACTGTTCACCAGCTACACCTTC.